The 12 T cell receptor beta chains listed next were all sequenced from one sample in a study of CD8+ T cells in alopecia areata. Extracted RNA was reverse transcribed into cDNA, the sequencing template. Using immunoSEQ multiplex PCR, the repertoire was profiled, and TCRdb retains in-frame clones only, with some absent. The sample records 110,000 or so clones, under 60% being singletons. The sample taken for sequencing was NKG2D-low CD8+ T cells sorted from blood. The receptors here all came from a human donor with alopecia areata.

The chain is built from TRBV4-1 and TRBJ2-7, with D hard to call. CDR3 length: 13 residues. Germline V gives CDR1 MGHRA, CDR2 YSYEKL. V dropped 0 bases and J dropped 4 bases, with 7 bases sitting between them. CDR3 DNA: TGCGCCAGCAGCCAAGATGCAACGTACGAGCAGTACTTC. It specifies CASSQDATYEQYF.

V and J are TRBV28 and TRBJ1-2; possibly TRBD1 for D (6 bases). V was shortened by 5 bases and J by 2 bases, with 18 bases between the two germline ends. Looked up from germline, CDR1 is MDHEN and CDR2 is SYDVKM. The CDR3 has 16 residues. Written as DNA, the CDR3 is TGTGCCAGCAGTACCCCGCCGGGACACCTAAACTATGGCTACACCTTC. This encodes CASSTPPGHLNYGYTF.

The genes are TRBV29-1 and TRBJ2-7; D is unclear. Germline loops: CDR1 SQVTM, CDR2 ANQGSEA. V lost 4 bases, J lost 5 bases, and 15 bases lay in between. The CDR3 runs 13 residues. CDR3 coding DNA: TGCAGCGTTGGAAAAGGGCCGGTGGACGAGCAGTACTTC. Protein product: CSVGKGPVDEQYF.

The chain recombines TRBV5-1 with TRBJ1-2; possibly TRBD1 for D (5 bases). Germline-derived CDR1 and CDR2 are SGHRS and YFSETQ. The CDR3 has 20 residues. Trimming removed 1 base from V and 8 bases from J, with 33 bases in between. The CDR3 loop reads CASSLKVATGARTGTAGYTF. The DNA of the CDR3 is TGCGCCAGCAGCTTGAAGGTTGCTACAGGCGCCCGCACCGGAACTGCCGGCTACACCTTC.

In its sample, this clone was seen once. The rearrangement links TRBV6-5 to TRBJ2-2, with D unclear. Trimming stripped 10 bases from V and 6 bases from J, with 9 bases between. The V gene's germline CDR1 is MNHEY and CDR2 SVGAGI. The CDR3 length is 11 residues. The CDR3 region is CATKYSGELFF. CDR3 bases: TGTGCCACCAAGTATTCCGGGGAGCTGTTTTTT.

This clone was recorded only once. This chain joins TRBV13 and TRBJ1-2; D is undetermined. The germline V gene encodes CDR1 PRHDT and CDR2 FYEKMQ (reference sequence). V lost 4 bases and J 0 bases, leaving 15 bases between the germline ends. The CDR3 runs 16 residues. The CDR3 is CASSSISTGTNYGYTF. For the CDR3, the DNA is TGTGCCAGCAGCTCAATTTCGACGGGAACTAACTATGGCTACACCTTC. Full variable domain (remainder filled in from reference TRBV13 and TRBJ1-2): AAGVIQSPRHLIKEKRETATLKCYPIPRHDTVYWYQQGPGQDPQFLISFYEKMQSDKGSIPDRFSAQQFSDYHSELNMSSLELGDSALYFCASSSISTGTNYGYTFGSGTRLTVV.

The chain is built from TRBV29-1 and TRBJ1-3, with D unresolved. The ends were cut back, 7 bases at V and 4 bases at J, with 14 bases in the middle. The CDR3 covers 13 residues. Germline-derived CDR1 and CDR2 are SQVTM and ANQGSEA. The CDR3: CSAVGSRGNTIYF. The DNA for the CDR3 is TGCAGCGCGGTGGGGTCCCGAGGAAACACCATATATTTT.

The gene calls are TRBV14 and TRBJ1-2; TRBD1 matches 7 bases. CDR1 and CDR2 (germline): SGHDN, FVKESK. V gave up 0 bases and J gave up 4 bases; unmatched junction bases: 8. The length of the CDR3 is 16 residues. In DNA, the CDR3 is TGTGCCAGCAGCCAAGATCATTTCGGACAGGTCTATGGCTACACCTTC. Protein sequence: CASSQDHFGQVYGYTF.

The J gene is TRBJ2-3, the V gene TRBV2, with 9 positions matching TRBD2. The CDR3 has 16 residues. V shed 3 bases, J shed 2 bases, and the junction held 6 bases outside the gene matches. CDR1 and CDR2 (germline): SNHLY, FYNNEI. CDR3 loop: CASSDDPSGVTDTQYF. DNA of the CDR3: TGTGCCAGCAGTGATGATCCTAGCGGGGTCACAGATACGCAGTATTTT. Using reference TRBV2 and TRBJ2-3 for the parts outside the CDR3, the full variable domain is EPEVTQTPSHQVTQMGQEVILRCVPISNHLYFYWYRQILGQKVEFLVSFYNNEISEKSEIFDDQFSVERPDGSNFTLKIRSTKLEDSAMYFCASSDDPSGVTDTQYFGPGTRLTVL.

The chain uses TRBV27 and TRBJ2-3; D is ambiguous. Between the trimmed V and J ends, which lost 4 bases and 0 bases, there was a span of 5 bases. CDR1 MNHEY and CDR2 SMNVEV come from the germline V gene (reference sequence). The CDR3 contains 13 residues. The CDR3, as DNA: TGTGCCAGCAGTTACACTAGCACAGATACGCAGTATTTT. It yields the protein CASSYTSTDTQYF.

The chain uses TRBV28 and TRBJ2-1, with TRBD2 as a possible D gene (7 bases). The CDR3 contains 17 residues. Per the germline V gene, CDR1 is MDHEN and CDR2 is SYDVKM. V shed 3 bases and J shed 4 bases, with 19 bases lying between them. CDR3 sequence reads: CASSFLLMGGLYNEQFF. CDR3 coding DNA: TGTGCCAGCAGTTTTTTGCTCATGGGGGGGCTTTACAATGAGCAGTTCTTC.

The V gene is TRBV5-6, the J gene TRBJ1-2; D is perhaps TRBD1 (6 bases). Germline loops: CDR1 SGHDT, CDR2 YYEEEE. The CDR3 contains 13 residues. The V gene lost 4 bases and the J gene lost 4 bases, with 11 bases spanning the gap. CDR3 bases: TGTGCCAGCAGCCAGGGGACGGCCTATGGCTACACCTTC. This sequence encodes CASSQGTAYGYTF.